Shown below are 6 T cell receptor beta chains from a single sample sequenced in a study of blood T cell repertoires in COVID-19. Only in-frame clones appear in the TCRdb table, and some are missing; sequencing was by immunoSEQ multiplex PCR. The sample includes some 180,000 clones, roughly 76% of them seen just once. The sample comprised peripheral blood. The receptor source for this set is a woman older than 75 with COVID-19, enrolled during active disease.

The genes are TRBV7-6 and TRBJ1-3; 7 bases are shared with TRBD1. Germline CDR1 is SGHVS and CDR2 is FNYEAQ. This CDR3 region has 16 residues. V lost 3 bases, J lost 2 bases, and 7 bases stayed unmatched. For the CDR3, the DNA is TGTGCCAGCAGCTTTGGGACAGCGATCACTGGAAACACCATATATTTT. Translating gives CASSFGTAITGNTIYF.

The gene calls are TRBV18 and TRBJ2-7; 8 nucleotides line up with TRBD1. The germline V gene has CDR1 KGHSH and CDR2 LQKENI. V was pared by 3 bases and J by 2 bases, with 9 bases of the junction left unmatched. The CDR3 is made up of 16 amino acids. The CDR3 DNA reads TGTGCCAGCTCACCTACCCGGACAGGGATACCCTACGAGCAGTACTTC. Amino acid sequence: CASSPTRTGIPYEQYF.

This clone was detected once. This rearrangement joins TRBV21-1 to TRBJ2-3; no DNA check was done on the table's D call, TRBD1. TRBV21-1 is a documented pseudogene. This CDR3 region has 14 residues. CDR3 in DNA: TGTGCCAGCAGCAAAGGACAGGCAACAGATACGCAGTATTTT. It is translated as CASSKGQATDTQYF.

This chain connects TRBV4-3 to TRBJ1-4, with 9 bases matching TRBD1. The J segment lost 8 bases and the V segment lost 3 bases, leaving 10 bases of the junction unmatched. The CDR3 has 16 amino acids. Per germline, CDR1 LGHNA and CDR2 YSLEER. CDR3 sequence: CASSHASGTGPEKLFF. The CDR3 region has the DNA TGCGCCAGCAGCCACGCATCCGGGACAGGGCCCGAAAAACTGTTTTTT.

This rearrangement joins TRBV5-4 to TRBJ2-3; 9 bases are a match to TRBD2. Germline CDR1 reads SGHNT; CDR2 reads YYREEE (reference sequence). CDR3 size: 17 residues. The trim removed 0 bases at V and 1 base at J, leaving 6 bases unmatched. The CDR3 region has the DNA TGTGCCAGCAGCTTGGGACTTAGCGGGGGAGGCACAGATACGCAGTATTTT. Encoded protein: CASSLGLSGGGTDTQYF.

The chain uses TRBV29-1 and TRBJ2-4; maybe TRBD1 (5 bases). Trimming removed 4 bases from V and 6 bases from J, with 13 bases in between. Per germline, CDR1 SQVTM and CDR2 ANQGSEA. CDR3 length: 13 residues. CDR3 loop: CSVGSSQGNIQYF. CDR3 nucleotide sequence: TGCAGCGTTGGGTCGTCCCAGGGAAACATTCAGTACTTC.